The table lists the clone carrying this T cell receptor beta chain with a few counts. Antigen specificity is unknown. This record belongs to a study of beta chain features in type 1 diabetes. Study-wide results and caveats: Whether HLA type influences TCRB rearrangement remained unresolved here. TCRB CDR3s were moderately but significantly shorter in Type 1 diabetes patients in all four CD4+ subsets.

This CDR3 contains 15 residues. Germline CDR1 and CDR2: SNHLY and FYNNEI. V was shortened by 4 bases and J by 1 base, with 13 bases between the two germline ends. Sequencing targeted expressed TCRB transcripts, as all isolated RNA had been reverse transcribed. The assay was immunoSEQ multiplex PCR, and TCRdb's table has in-frame clones only and misses some. The sample holds about 240,000 clones, 11% to 15% seen once. In all sorted populations, purity surpassed 98%. The chain is built from TRBV2 and TRBJ1-1; D possibly corresponds to TRBD1 (6 bases). The source material was naive CD4+ T cells from blood. The TCR comes from a man aged 25-45 years with type 1 diabetes. CDR3 in DNA: TGTGCCAGCAGTGGTGGGGACACTTGGAACACTGAAGCTTTCTTT. Its protein is CASSGGDTWNTEAFF.